The 20 T cell receptor beta chains below all came from one sample that was sequenced in a study of blood T cells in healthy people across ages. With a J-beta primer mix and a sample-barcoded 5' primer, a second PCR ran about 7 to 12 cycles. TCRdb re-called the 5' RACE reads through MiXCR, storing one row per CDR3 protein. The sample holds around 900,000 distinct CDR3 sequences, roughly 51% seen once. Sequences were obtained from blood. The receptor set was obtained from a woman between 55 and 75 years old in good health.

The sample holds a few counts of this clonotype. The rearrangement uses TRBV12-3 or TRBV12-4 and TRBJ2-5, with a weak D call TRBD1 (5 bases). The V and J ends lost 5 bases and 7 bases respectively, with 17 bases between them. The CDR3 loop spans 14 amino acids. CDR3: CASSPTLRGGTQYF. The CDR3 coding sequence is TGTGCCAGCAGTCCCACCCTTAGGGGTGGGACCCAGTACTTC.

The table lists this clonotype with a few counts. The genes are TRBV29-1 and TRBJ2-1, with 7 bases identical to TRBD1. J was trimmed by 10 bases and V by 7 bases; bases with no gene match: 7. The length of the CDR3 is 11 residues. Germline CDR1 reads SQVTM; CDR2 reads ANQGSEA. The CDR3 sequence: CSGQGIGEQFF. In DNA form, the CDR3 reads TGCAGCGGACAGGGAATCGGGGAGCAGTTCTTC.

The gene calls are TRBV20-1 and TRBJ2-1; the D gene is possibly TRBD2 (7 bases). The V end lost 1 base, the J end lost 9 bases, and 13 bases lay between the germline ends. This CDR3 is built from 13 residues. From germline, CDR1 is DFQATT and CDR2 SNEGSKA (reference sequence). CDR3 nucleotide sequence: TGCAGTGCTAGAGCGGGCGGGGGCGTTGAGCAGTTCTTC. As protein: CSARAGGGVEQFF.

The chain joins TRBV9 to TRBJ2-7, with unresolved D. Trimming stripped 3 bases from V and 1 base from J, with 11 bases between. The CDR3 is made up of 14 amino acids. Germline loops: CDR1 SGDLS, CDR2 YYNGEE. CDR3 residues: CASSGQVNSYEQYF. CDR3 DNA: TGTGCCAGCAGCGGCCAGGTCAATTCCTACGAGCAGTACTTC.

This clonotype came up many times. The chain links TRBV28 to TRBJ2-5, with no clear D. The germline gives CDR1 MDHEN, CDR2 SYDVKM. The CDR3 runs to 16 residues. V was shortened by 4 bases and J by 2 bases, with 17 bases between the two germline ends. DNA for the CDR3: TGTGCCAGCAGTTCCCCGGCTCAAAGGGCTCAAGAGACCCAGTACTTC. Translating gives CASSSPAQRAQETQYF.

This chain connects TRBV12-3 or TRBV12-4 to TRBJ2-5, with 12 bases fitting TRBD2. The CDR3 extends over 16 amino acids. The V segment lost 5 bases and the J segment 1 base; nucleotides outside the gene matches: 5. The CDR3 loop is CASSGRLAGAQETQYF. The CDR3 coding sequence is TGTGCCAGCAGTGGGAGACTAGCGGGAGCCCAAGAGACCCAGTACTTC.

The rearrangement links TRBV6-1 to TRBJ2-7, with no clear D. CDR1 and CDR2 (germline): MNHNS, SASEGT. V lost 2 bases to trimming and J lost 3 bases, with 17 bases between them. The length of the CDR3 is 16 residues. The CDR3 spells CASSESQSMPYYEQYF. As DNA, the CDR3 is TGTGCCAGCAGTGAAAGTCAAAGCATGCCCTACTACGAGCAGTACTTC.

For this clonotype: With a much larger clone just one base away, this may be a read error. CDR3 sequence (DNA): TGTGCCGGCAGTTTCAGGGATACGCAGTATTTT. Translated, it gives CAGSFRDTQYF. The V and J genes are TRBV12-3 or TRBV12-4 and TRBJ2-3, with unresolved D. CDR3 size: 11 residues.

This clonotype was detected a few times. The chain employs TRBV15 and TRBJ2-4, with a weak D call TRBD2 (6 bases). V lost 0 bases and J 7 bases, leaving 10 bases between the germline ends. The length of the CDR3 is 14 residues. Germline loops: CDR1 LNHNV, CDR2 YYDKDF (reference sequence). For the CDR3, the DNA is TGTGCCACCAGCAGAGATAGGGACTTTAACATTCAGTACTTC. This gives the protein CATSRDRDFNIQYF.

A few counts support this clonotype. The chain has TRBV20-1 and TRBJ2-1, with a weak D call TRBD2 (5 bases). This CDR3 region has 12 residues. The V gene lost 7 bases and the J gene lost 7 bases, with 14 bases spanning the gap. Germline-derived CDR1 and CDR2 are DFQATT and SNEGSKA (reference sequence). This CDR3 reads CSESGLGNEQFF. DNA for the CDR3: TGCAGTGAATCAGGACTGGGAAATGAGCAGTTCTTC.

As concerns this clonotype: At one end, the junction sequence differs from germline, possibly due to a read error. The V and J genes are TRBV28 and TRBJ2-3, with 10 bases fitting TRBD2. CDR3 size: 15 residues. Germline CDR1 and CDR2: MDHEN and SYDVKM. CDR3 loop: CASSRLAGETDAQYF. The DNA for the CDR3 is TGTGCCAGCAGTAGGCTAGCGGGAGAAACAGATGCGCAGTATTTT.

The gene calls are TRBV25-1 and TRBJ2-5; 10 bases map to TRBD1. The J call is doubtful: the DNA matches TRBJ2-7 better. In germline, CDR1 is MGHDK, CDR2 SYGVNS. The CDR3 has 13 residues. This CDR3 reads CASQGTGAHEQYF. CDR3 DNA: TGTGCCAGCCAGGGGACAGGGGCCCACGAGCAGTACTTC.

The CDR3 nucleotides are TGCAGCGCAACCGAAGGACACACCGGGGAGCTGTTTTTT. Its translation: CSATEGHTGELFF. The chain couples TRBV29-1 to TRBJ2-2; the D is unclear. Per the germline V gene, CDR1 is SQVTM and CDR2 is ANQGSEA. Trimming removed 7 bases from V and 3 bases from J, with 12 bases in between. The CDR3 loop spans 13 amino acids.

This clonotype has more than one count but fewer than ten. This CDR3 is CASSLGRGKAHYEQYF. In DNA, the CDR3 is TGTGCCAGCAGCTTGGGGAGGGGGAAAGCGCACTACGAGCAGTACTTC. The genes are TRBV7-2 and TRBJ2-7; TRBD2 is a possible D gene (7 bases). V dropped 3 bases and J dropped 3 bases, with 18 bases sitting between them. The CDR3 loop spans 16 amino acids. The V gene's germline CDR1 is SGHTA and CDR2 FQGNSA.

V and J are TRBV5-1 and TRBJ2-7, with 7 positions matching TRBD1. Germline assignment: CDR1 SGHRS and CDR2 YFSETQ. The length of the CDR3 is 15 residues. The V segment lost 2 bases and the J segment 1 base; nucleotides outside the gene matches: 6. CDR3 amino acids: CASSFPGTASYEQYF. CDR3 nucleotides: TGCGCCAGCAGCTTCCCCGGGACAGCATCCTACGAGCAGTACTTC. The full variable domain, completed using reference TRBV5-1 and TRBJ2-7, is KAGVTQTPRYLIKTRGQQVTLSCSPISGHRSVSWYQQTPGQGLQFLFEYFSETQRNKGNFPGRFSGRQFSNSRSEMNVSTLELGDSALYLCASSFPGTASYEQYFGPGTRLTVT.

V gene TRBV20-1 combines with J gene TRBJ2-5, with D unclear. Germline V gene sequence: CDR1 DFQATT, CDR2 SNEGSKA (reference sequence). CDR3 length: 11 amino acids. V gave up 6 bases and J gave up 4 bases, with 9 bases separating them. CDR3 region: CSAKVAETQYF. The CDR3 DNA is TGCAGTGCCAAGGTCGCAGAGACCCAGTACTTC.

A remark on this clonotype: A much bigger clone sits one base away, suggesting this may be a read error. The chain links TRBV12-3 or TRBV12-4 to TRBJ2-1; D is uncertain. Trimming left V 5 bases short and J 4 bases short, with 9 bases between. This CDR3 has 13 amino acids. The CDR3 nucleotides are TGTGCCAGCAGTGGTTCCAGGTACAATGAGCAGTTCTTC. This encodes CASSGSRYNEQFF.

The genes are TRBV27 and TRBJ2-1; D gene uncertain. From germline, CDR1 is MNHEY and CDR2 SMNVEV (reference sequence). V was trimmed by 6 bases and J by 0 bases, leaving 9 bases between them. The CDR3 totals 14 residues. The CDR3 loop reads CASSPGISYNEQFF. CDR3 coding DNA: TGTGCCAGCAGCCCAGGCATCTCCTACAATGAGCAGTTCTTC.

This chain links TRBV6-1 with TRBJ2-5; 9 bases align to TRBD1. Germline V gene data show CDR1 as MNHNS and CDR2 as SASEGT. This CDR3 contains 13 residues. DNA for the CDR3: TGTGTCAGTCGGGACAGGGTAAAAGAGACCCAGTACTTC. Its protein product is CVSRDRVKETQYF.

The rearrangement joins TRBV11-2 to TRBJ2-5, with 10 bases fitting TRBD1. The end of the DNA aligns better with TRBJ2-7, so the J call may be wrong. CDR3 length equals 16 residues. The V gene's germline CDR1 is SGHAT and CDR2 FQNNGV. Written as DNA, the CDR3 is TGTGCCAGCAGCTCGATGGACAGGGGGAATACCTACGAGCAGTACTTC. Encoded protein: CASSSMDRGNTYEQYF.